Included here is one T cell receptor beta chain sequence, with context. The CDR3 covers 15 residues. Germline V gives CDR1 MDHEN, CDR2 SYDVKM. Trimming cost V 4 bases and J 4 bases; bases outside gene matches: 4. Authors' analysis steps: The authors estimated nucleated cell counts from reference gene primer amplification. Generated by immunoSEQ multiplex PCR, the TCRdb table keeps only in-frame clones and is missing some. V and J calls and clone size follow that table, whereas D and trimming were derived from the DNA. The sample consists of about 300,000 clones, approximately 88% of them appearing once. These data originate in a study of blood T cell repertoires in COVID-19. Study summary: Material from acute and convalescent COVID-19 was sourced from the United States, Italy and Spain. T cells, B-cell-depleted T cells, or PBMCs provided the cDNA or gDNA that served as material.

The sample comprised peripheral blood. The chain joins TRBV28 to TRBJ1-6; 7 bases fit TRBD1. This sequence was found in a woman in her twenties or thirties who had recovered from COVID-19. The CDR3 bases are TGTGCCAGCAGTTCACAGGGGAGGTATAATTCACCCCTCCACTTT. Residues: CASSSQGRYNSPLHF.